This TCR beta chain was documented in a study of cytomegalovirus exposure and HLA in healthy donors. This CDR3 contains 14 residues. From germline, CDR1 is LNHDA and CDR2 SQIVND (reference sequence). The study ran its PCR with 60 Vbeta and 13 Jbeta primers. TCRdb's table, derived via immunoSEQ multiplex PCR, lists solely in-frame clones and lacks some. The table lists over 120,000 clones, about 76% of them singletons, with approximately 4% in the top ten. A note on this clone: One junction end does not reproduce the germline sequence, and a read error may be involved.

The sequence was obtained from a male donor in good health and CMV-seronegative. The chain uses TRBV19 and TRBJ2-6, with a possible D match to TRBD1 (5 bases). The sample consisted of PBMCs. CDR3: CASSLLSGANGLTF. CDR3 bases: TGTGCCAGTAGTCTACTCTCTGGGGCCAACGGCCTGACTTTC.